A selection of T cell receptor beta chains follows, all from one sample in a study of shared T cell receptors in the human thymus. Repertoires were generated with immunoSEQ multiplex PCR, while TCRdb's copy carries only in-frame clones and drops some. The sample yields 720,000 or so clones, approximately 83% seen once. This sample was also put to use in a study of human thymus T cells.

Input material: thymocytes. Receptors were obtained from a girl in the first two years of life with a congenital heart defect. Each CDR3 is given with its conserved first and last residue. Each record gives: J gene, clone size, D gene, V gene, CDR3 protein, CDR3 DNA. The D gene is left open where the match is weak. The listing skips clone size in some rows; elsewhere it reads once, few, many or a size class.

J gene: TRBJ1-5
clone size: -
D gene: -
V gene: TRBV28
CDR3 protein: CASSLETGNQPQHF
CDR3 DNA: TGTGCCAGCAGCTTGGAGACAGGCAATCAGCCCCAGCATTTT

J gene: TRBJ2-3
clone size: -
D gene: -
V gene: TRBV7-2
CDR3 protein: CASSLAAGDTQYF
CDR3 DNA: TGTGCCAGCAGCTTAGCGGCGGGAGATACGCAGTATTTT

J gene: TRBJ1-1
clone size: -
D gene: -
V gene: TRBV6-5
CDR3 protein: CASSYHGQRGTEAFF
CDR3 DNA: TGTGCCAGCAGTTACCACGGACAGAGGGGCACTGAAGCTTTCTTT

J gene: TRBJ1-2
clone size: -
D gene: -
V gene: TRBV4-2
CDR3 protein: CASISRPGNYGYTF
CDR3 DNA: TGTGCCAGCATCTCCAGGCCGGGGAACTATGGCTACACCTTC

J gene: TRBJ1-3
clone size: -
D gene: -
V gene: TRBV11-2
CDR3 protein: CASSLAEVGALAGNTIYF
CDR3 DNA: TGTGCCAGCAGCTTAGCTGAAGTAGGGGCATTAGCCGGAAACACCATATATTTT

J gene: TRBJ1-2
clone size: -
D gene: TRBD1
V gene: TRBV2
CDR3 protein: CASSVGQGFTYGYTF
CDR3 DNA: TGTGCCAGCAGTGTGGGACAGGGTTTTACCTATGGCTACACCTTC

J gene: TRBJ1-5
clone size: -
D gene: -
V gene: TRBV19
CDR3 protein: CASSILVERRRTEIYQPQHF
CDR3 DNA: TGTGCCAGTAGTATACTCGTGGAGAGGAGACGGACAGAGATCTATCAGCCCCAGCATTTT

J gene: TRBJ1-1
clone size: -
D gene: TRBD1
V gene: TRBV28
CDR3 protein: CASSPRDRGPSAEAFF
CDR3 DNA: TGTGCCAGCAGCCCCCGGGACAGGGGACCGAGCGCTGAAGCTTTCTTT

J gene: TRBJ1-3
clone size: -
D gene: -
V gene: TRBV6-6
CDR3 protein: CASSWRSGGSGNTIYF
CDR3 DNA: TGTGCCAGCAGTTGGCGTAGCGGAGGCTCTGGAAACACCATATATTTT

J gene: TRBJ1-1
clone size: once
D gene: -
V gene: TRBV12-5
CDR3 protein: CASGLGEIRAFF
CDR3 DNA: TGTGCTAGTGGTTTGGGAGAAATACGAGCTTTCTTT

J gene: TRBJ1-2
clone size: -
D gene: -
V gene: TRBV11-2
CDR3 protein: CASSQVGETSYGYTF
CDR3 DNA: TGTGCCAGCAGCCAGGTCGGCGAGACTAGCTATGGCTACACCTTC

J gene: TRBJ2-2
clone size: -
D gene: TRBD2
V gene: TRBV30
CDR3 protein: CAWTGGRWTGELFF
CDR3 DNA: TGTGCCTGGACGGGGGGGCGATGGACCGGGGAGCTGTTTTTT

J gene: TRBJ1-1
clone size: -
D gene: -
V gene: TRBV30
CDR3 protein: CAWSWYPAGDTEAFF
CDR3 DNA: TGTGCCTGGAGTTGGTACCCTGCGGGGGACACTGAAGCTTTCTTT

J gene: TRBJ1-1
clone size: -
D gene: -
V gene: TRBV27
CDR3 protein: CASSPPPGGVGTEAFF
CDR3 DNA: TGTGCCAGCAGTCCCCCCCCCGGGGGGGTGGGCACTGAAGCTTTCTTT

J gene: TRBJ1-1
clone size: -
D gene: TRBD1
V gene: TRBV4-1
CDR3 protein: CASSPPGTVNTEAFF
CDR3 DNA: TGCGCCAGCAGCCCCCCCGGGACAGTGAACACTGAAGCTTTCTTT

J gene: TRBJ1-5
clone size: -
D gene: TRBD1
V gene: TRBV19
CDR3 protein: CASSIGTGPFSSNQPQHF
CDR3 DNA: TGTGCCAGTAGTATTGGGACAGGGCCCTTTAGTAGCAATCAGCCCCAGCATTTT

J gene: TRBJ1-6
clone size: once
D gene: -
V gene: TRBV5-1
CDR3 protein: CASSLPLEGRVSPLHF
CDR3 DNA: TGCGCCAGCAGCCTGCCCTTGGAGGGGCGCGTTTCACCCCTCCACTTT

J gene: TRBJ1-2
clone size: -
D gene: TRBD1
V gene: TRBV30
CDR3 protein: CAWSLRTGKFNYGYTF
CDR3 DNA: TGTGCCTGGAGTTTACGGACAGGGAAGTTTAACTATGGCTACACCTTC

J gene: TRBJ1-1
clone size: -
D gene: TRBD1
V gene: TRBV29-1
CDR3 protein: CSARGGTVMNTEAFF
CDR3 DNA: TGCAGCGCCCGGGGGGGGACAGTCATGAACACTGAAGCTTTCTTT

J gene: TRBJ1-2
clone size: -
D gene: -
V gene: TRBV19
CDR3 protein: CASSSRDYQNYGYTF
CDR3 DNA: TGTGCCAGTTCCTCCCGGGACTACCAAAACTATGGCTACACCTTC

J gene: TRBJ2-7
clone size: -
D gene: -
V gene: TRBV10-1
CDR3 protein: CASSPGRVYEQYF
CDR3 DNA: TGCGCCAGCAGTCCTGGCAGGGTCTACGAGCAGTACTTC

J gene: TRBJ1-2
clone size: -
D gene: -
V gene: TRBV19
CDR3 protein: CASKRDWFGGDGYTF
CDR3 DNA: TGTGCCAGTAAGCGGGATTGGTTTGGGGGAGATGGCTACACCTTC

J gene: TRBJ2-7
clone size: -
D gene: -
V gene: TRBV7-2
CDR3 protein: CASSLVASVHSGYEQYF
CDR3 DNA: TGTGCCAGCAGCTTAGTGGCGTCGGTCCATTCGGGTTACGAGCAGTACTTC

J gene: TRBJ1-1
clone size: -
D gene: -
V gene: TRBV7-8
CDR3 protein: CASSPIRIPTEAFF
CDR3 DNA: TGTGCCAGCAGCCCCATCAGGATACCCACTGAAGCTTTCTTT

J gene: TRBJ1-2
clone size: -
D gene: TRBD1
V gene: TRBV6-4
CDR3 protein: CASSDPMPPDRVEDGYTF
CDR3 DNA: TGTGCCAGCAGTGACCCAATGCCCCCGGACAGGGTTGAGGATGGCTACACCTTC

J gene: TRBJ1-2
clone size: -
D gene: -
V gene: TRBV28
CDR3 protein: CASSLRQNPIYGYTF
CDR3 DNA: TGTGCCAGCAGTCTTAGACAGAATCCAATCTATGGCTACACCTTC

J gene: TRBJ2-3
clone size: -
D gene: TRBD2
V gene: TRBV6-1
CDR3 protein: CASSEASGGPDTQYF
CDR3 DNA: TGTGCCAGCAGTGAAGCTAGCGGGGGGCCAGATACGCAGTATTTT

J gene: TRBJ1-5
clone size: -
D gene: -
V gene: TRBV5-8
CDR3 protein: CASSLAGDNGNQPQHF
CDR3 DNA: TGTGCCAGCAGCTTGGCCGGGGATAACGGCAATCAGCCCCAGCATTTT

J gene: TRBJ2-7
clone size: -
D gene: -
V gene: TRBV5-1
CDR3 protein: CASSLVGTPTYEQYF
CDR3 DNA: TGCGCCAGCAGCTTGGTAGGGACACCAACCTACGAGCAGTACTTC

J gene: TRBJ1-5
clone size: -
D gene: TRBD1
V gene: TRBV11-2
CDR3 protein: CASSLDQGAGQPQHF
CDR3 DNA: TGTGCCAGCAGCTTAGATCAGGGGGCGGGACAGCCCCAGCATTTT

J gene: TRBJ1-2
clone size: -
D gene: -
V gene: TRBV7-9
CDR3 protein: CASSLEDRNYGYTF
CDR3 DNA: TGTGCCAGCAGCTTAGAAGACAGGAACTATGGCTACACCTTC

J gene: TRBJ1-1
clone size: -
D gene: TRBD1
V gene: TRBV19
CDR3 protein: CASSYDRVNTEAFF
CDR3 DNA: TGTGCCAGTAGTTACGACAGGGTGAACACTGAAGCTTTCTTT

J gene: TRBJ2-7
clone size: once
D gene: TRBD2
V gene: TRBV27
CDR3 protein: CASSLLRGGAGGPYEQYF
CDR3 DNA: TGTGCCAGCAGTTTACTTCGGGGGGGTGCGGGGGGACCCTACGAGCAGTACTTC

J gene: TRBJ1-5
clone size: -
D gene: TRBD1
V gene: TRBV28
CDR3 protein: CASSFRGRPQHF
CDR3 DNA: TGTGCCAGCAGTTTTAGGGGGCGGCCCCAGCATTTT

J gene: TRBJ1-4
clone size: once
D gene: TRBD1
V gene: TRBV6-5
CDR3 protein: CASSVTGGREKLFF
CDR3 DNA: TGTGCCAGCAGCGTGACAGGGGGTAGGGAAAAACTGTTTTTT

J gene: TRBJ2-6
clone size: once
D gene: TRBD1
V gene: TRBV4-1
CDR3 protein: CASSQDQRGQGAGANVLTF
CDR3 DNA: TGCGCCAGCAGCCAAGACCAACGGGGACAGGGGGCGGGGGCCAACGTCCTGACTTTC

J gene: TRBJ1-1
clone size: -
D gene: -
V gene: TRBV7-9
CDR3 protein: CASSLVVHGAFF
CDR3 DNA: TGTGCCAGCAGCTTAGTGGTACACGGGGCTTTCTTT

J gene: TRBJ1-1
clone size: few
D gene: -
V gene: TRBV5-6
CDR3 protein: CASSWGRGEAEAFF
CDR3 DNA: TGTGCCAGCAGCTGGGGGAGGGGGGAGGCTGAAGCTTTCTTT

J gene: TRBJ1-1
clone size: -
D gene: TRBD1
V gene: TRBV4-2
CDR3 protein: CASSQGLPGQGARGTEAFF
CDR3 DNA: TGTGCCAGCAGCCAAGGCCTCCCGGGACAGGGGGCGAGGGGCACTGAAGCTTTCTTT

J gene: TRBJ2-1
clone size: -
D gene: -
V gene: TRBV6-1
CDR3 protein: CAIHRAHNEQFF
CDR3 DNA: TGTGCCATCCACAGGGCCCACAATGAGCAGTTCTTC

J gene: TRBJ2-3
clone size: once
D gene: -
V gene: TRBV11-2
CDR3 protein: CASSETGSTDTQYF
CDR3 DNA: TGTGCCAGCAGCGAGACAGGTAGCACAGATACGCAGTATTTT

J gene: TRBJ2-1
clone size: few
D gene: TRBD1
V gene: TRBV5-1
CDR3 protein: CASSLVWLTGEAYNEQFF
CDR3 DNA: TGCGCCAGCAGCTTGGTATGGTTGACAGGGGAGGCCTACAATGAGCAGTTCTTC

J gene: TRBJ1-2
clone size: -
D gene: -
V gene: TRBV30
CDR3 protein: CAWTPNRAGGYTF
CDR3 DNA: TGTGCCTGGACCCCGAACAGGGCTGGGGGCTACACCTTC

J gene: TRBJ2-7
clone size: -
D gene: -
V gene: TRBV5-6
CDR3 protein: CASTPVFGGEQYF
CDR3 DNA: TGTGCCAGCACACCGGTGTTCGGGGGCGAGCAGTACTTC

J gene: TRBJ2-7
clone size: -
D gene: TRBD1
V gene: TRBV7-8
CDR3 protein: CASSLAHGDRLPYEQYF
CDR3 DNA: TGTGCCAGCAGCTTAGCGCATGGGGACAGACTTCCCTACGAGCAGTACTTC

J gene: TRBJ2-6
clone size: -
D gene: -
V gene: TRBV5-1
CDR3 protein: CASSFRVRSGANVLTF
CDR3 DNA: TGCGCCAGCAGCTTCAGGGTAAGGTCTGGGGCCAACGTCCTGACTTTC

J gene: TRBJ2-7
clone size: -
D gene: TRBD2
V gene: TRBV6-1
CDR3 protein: CASSEAELAGSYEQYF
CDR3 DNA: TGTGCCAGCAGTGAAGCGGAGTTAGCGGGCTCCTACGAGCAGTACTTC

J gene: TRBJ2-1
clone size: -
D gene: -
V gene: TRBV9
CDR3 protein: CASSVASSYNEQFF
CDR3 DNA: TGTGCCAGCAGCGTTGCTAGCTCCTACAATGAGCAGTTCTTC

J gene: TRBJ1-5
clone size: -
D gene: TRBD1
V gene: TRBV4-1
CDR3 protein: CASSQDSDRAGHNQPQHF
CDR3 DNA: TGCGCCAGCAGCCAAGATTCGGACAGGGCAGGCCACAATCAGCCCCAGCATTTT

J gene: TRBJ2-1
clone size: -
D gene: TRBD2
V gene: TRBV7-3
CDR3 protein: CASSLGSAGVTYNEQFF
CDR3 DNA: TGTGCCAGCAGCTTAGGATCAGCGGGGGTTACTTACAATGAGCAGTTCTTC

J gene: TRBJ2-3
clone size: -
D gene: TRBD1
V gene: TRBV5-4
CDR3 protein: CASSLTWDRVTDTQYF
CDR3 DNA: TGTGCCAGCAGCTTGACCTGGGACAGGGTCACAGATACGCAGTATTTT